The 2 T cell receptor beta chains listed next were all sequenced from one sample in a study of blood T cell repertoires in COVID-19. Using immunoSEQ multiplex PCR, the repertoire was profiled, and TCRdb retains in-frame clones only, with some absent. The sample includes about 370,000 clones, 80% to 95% of them seen just once. Sequencing input: PBMCs or T cells enriched from blood (not recorded which). The receptor source for this set is a woman in her thirties or forties who had been exposed to COVID-19.

This chain connects TRBV19 to TRBJ1-2, with unresolved D. The CDR3 runs to 14 residues. Trimming took 3 bases from V and 4 from J, leaving 12 bases between them. Germline assignment: CDR1 LNHDA and CDR2 SQIVND (reference sequence). The DNA for the CDR3 is TGTGCCAGTAGTATCGGGGATAATGGCTATGGCTACACCTTC. Protein sequence: CASSIGDNGYGYTF.

The chain links TRBV19 to TRBJ2-7, with D possibly being TRBD2 (5 bases). Trimming shortened V by 6 bases and J by 0 bases, and 9 bases separated the two germline ends. Germline CDR1 and CDR2: LNHDA and SQIVND (reference sequence). The CDR3 extends over 13 amino acids. CDR3 in amino acids: CASSPRDSYEQYF. Written as DNA, the CDR3 is TGTGCCAGTAGCCCCCGGGACTCCTACGAGCAGTACTTC.